This TCR beta chain is from a study of PD-L1 blockade in urothelial cancer. Documented time point: pretreatment peripheral blood. Sequencing was performed with immunoSEQ multiplex PCR; in TCRdb, only in-frame clones are kept and a portion is missing. The data hold 70,000 or so clones, with 75% to 90% observed a single time. This clone has a single count. The V and J ends lost 3 bases and 1 base, in that order; junction bases with no gene match: 7. The germline V gene has CDR1 SGHDN and CDR2 FVKESK. The CDR3 has 16 amino acids. V gene TRBV14 combines with J gene TRBJ2-3; 7 positions agree with TRBD2. The material sequenced was PBMCs, taken around atezolizumab (anti-PD-L1) treatment. The source of this sequence is a man between 65 and 85 years old with urothelial cancer. The CDR3 loop is CASSQITGGRTDTQYF. CDR3 DNA: TGTGCCAGCAGCCAGATTACGGGAGGCCGCACAGATACGCAGTATTTT.